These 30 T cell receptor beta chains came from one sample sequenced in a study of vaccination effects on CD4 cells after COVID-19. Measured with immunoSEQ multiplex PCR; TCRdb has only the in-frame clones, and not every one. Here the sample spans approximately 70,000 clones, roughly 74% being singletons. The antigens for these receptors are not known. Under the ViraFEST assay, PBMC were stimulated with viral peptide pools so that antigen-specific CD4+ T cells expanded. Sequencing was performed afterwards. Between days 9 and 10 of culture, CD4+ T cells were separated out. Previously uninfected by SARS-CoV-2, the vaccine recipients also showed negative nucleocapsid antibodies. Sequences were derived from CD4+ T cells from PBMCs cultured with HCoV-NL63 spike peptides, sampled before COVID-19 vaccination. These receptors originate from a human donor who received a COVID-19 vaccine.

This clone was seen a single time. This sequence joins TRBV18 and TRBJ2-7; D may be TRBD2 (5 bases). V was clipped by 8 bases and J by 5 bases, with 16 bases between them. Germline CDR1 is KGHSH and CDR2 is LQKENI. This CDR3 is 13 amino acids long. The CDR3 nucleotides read TGTGCCAGCCGAGACGGACTCGGCCACGAGCAGTACGTC. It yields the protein CASRDGLGHEQYV.

CDR3 residues: CATSDPTGPDEKLFF. The CDR3 DNA follows: TGTGCCACCAGTGATCCGACAGGGCCCGATGAAAAACTGTTTTTT. The chain joins TRBV24-1 to TRBJ1-4; 7 bases are shared with TRBD1. Germline V gives CDR1 KGHDR, CDR2 SFDVKD. CDR3 size: 15 residues. The J segment lost 6 bases and the V segment lost 3 bases, leaving 6 bases of the junction unmatched.

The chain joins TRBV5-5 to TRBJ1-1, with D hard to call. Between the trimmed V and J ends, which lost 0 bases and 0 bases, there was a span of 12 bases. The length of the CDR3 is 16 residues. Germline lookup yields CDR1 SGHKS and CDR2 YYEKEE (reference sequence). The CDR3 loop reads CASSLVGGSMNTEAFF. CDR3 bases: TGTGCCAGCAGCTTGGTGGGTGGGAGCATGAACACTGAAGCTTTCTTT.

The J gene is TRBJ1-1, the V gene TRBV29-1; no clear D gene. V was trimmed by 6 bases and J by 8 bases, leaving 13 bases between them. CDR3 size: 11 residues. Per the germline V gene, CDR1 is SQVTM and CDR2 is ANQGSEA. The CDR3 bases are TGCAGCGTGGAGGACGTGGGCGAAGCTTTCTTT. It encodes CSVEDVGEAFF.

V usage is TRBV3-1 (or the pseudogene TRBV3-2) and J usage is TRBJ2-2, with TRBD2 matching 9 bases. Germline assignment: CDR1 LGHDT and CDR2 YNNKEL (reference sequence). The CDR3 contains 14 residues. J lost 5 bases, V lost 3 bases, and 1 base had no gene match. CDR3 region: CASSHAGGTGELFF. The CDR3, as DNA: TGTGCCAGCAGCCACGCGGGGGGGACCGGGGAGCTGTTTTTT.

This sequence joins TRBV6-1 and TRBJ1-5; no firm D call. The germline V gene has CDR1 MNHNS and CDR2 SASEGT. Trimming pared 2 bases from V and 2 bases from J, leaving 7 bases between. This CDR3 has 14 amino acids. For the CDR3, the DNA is TGTGCCAGCAGTGAAACCCGCGGCAATCAGCCCCAGCATTTT. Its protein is CASSETRGNQPQHF.

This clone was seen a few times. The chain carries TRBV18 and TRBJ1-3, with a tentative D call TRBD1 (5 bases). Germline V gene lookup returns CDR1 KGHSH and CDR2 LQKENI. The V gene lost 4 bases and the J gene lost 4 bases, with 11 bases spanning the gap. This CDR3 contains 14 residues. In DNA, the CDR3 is TGTGCCAGCTCACTTGGGACCGGAGGAAACACCATATATTTT. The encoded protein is CASSLGTGGNTIYF.

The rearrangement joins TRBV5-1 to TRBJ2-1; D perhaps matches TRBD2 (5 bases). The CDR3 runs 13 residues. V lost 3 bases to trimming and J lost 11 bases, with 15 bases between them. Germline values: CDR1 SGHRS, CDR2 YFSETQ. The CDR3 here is CASSSPPGEKQFF. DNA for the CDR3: TGCGCCAGCAGCTCGCCCCCCGGGGAGAAGCAGTTCTTC.

The CDR3 region is CASSYGYQETQYF. For the CDR3, the DNA is TGTGCCAGCAGTTACGGGTACCAAGAGACCCAGTACTTC. The V gene is TRBV6-6, the J gene TRBJ2-5; D is ambiguous. V was cut by 2 bases and J by 0 bases, with 4 bases left in between. The CDR3 runs 13 residues. Germline CDR1 and CDR2: MNHNY and SVGAGI (reference sequence).

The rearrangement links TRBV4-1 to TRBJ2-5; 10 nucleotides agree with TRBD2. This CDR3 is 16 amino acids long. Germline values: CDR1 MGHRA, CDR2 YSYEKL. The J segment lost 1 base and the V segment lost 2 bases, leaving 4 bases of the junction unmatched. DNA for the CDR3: TGCGCCAGCAGCCAAACTTTAGCGGGGGGCCAAGAGACCCAGTACTTC. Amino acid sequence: CASSQTLAGGQETQYF.

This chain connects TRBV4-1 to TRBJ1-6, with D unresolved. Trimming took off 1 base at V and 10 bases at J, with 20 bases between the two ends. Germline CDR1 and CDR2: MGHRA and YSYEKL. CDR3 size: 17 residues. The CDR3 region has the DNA TGCGCCAGCAGCCAAGTCGACCTGGGGATATTGAGGTCACCCCTCCACTTT. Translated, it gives CASSQVDLGILRSPLHF.

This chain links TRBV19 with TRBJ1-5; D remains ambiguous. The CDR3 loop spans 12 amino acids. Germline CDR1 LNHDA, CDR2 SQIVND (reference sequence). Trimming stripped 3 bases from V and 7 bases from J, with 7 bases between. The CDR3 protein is CASSMRAQPQHF. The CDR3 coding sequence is TGTGCCAGTAGTATGCGGGCGCAGCCCCAGCATTTT.

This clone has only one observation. CDR3 nucleotide sequence: TGCGCCAGCAGCAATACAGTTAACTATGGCTACACCTTC. It codes for CASSNTVNYGYTF. The chain is built from TRBV10-2 and TRBJ1-2; no firm D call. Germline V lookup: CDR1 WSHSY, CDR2 SAAADI. Trimming stripped 6 bases from V and 1 base from J, with 9 bases between. The CDR3 is made up of 13 amino acids.

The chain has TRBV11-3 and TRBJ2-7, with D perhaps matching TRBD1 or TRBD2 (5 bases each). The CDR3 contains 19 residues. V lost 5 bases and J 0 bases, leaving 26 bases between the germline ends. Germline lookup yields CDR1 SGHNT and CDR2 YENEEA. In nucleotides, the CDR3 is TGTGCCAGCAGCCAAGAAACGGGGCCAGAAAGATTTAGCTCCTACGAGCAGTACGTC. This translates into CASSQETGPERFSSYEQYV.

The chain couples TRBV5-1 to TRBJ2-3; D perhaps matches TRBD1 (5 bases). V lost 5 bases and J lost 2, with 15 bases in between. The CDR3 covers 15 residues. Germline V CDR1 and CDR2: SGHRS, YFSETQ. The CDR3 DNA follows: TGCGCCAGCAGGATAGGGGCCCCTACCACAGATACGCAGTATTTT. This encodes CASRIGAPTTDTQYF.

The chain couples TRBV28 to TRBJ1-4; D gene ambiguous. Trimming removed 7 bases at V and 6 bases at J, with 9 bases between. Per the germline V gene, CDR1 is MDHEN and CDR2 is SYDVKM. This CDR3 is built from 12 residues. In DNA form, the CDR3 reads TGTGCCAGCACCATGGGGTATGAAAAACTGTTTTTT. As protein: CASTMGYEKLFF.

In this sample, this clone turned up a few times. Here the CDR3 reads CASSPTGRVNYGYTF. In nucleotides, the CDR3 is TGTGCCAGCAGCCCTACCGGCAGGGTCAACTATGGCTACACCTTC. The V and J genes are TRBV3-1 (or the pseudogene TRBV3-2) and TRBJ1-2; perhaps TRBD1 as D (5 bases). V was clipped by 4 bases and J by 2 bases, with 14 bases between them. The germline CDR1 and CDR2 sequences are LGHDT and YNNKEL (reference sequence). The CDR3 is 15 amino acids.

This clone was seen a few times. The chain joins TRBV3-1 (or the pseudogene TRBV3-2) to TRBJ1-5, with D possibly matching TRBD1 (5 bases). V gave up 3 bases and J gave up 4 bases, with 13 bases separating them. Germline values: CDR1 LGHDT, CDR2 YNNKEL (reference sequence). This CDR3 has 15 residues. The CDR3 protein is CASSQGRQSNQPQHF. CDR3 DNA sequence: TGTGCCAGCAGCCAGGGGCGACAGAGTAATCAGCCCCAGCATTTT.

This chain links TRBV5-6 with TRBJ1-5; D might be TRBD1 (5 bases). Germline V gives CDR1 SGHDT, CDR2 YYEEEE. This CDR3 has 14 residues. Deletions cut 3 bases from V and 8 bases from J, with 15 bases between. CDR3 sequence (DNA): TGTGCCAGCAGCTCCCAACGAGGGGTGGAGCCCCAGCATTTT. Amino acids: CASSSQRGVEPQHF.

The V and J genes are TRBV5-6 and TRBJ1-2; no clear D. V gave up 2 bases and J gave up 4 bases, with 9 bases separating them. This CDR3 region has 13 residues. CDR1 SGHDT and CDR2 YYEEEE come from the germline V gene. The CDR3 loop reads CASSFSRSYGYTF. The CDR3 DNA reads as TGTGCCAGCAGCTTTTCCAGGTCCTATGGCTACACCTTC.

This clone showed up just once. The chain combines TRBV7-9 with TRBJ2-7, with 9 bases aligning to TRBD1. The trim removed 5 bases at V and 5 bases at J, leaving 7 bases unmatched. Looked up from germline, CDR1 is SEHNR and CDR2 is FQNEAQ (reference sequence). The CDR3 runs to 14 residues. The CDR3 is CASSPRDRDDEQYV. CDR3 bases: TGTGCCAGCAGCCCGCGGGACAGGGACGACGAGCAGTACGTC.

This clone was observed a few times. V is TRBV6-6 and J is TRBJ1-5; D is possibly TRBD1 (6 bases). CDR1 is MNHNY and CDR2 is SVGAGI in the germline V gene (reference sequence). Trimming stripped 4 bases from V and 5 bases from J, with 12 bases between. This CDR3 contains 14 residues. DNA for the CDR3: TGTGCCAGCAGTTCCCCGGGGGCTGATCAGCCCCAGCATTTT. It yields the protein CASSSPGADQPQHF.

The CDR3: CATTSGRIYGYTF. Written as DNA, the CDR3 is TGTGCCACCACCTCAGGGCGTATCTATGGCTACACCTTC. The chain carries TRBV28 and TRBJ1-2, with D perhaps TRBD1 (5 bases). Germline loops: CDR1 MDHEN, CDR2 SYDVKM. V dropped 10 bases and J dropped 4 bases, with 16 bases sitting between them. This CDR3 comprises 13 residues.

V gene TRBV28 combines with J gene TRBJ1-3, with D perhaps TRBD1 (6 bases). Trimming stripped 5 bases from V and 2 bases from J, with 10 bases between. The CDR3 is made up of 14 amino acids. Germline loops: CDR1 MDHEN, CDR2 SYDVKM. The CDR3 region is CASSQYRAGNTIYF. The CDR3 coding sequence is TGTGCCAGCAGTCAGTACAGGGCTGGAAACACCATATATTTT.

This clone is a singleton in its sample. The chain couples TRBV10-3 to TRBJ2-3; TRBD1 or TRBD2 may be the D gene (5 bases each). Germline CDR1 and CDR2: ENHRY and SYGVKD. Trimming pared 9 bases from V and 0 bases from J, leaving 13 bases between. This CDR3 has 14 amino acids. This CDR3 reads CAITRWGSTDTQYF. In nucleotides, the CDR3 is TGTGCCATTACGAGGTGGGGGAGCACAGATACGCAGTATTTT.

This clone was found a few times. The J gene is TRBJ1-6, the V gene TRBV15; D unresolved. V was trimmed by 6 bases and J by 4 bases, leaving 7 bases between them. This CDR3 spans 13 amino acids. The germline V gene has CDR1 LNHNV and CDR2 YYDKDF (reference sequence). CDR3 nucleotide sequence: TGTGCCACCAGGAGCAGTTATAATTCACCCCTCCACTTT. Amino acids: CATRSSYNSPLHF.

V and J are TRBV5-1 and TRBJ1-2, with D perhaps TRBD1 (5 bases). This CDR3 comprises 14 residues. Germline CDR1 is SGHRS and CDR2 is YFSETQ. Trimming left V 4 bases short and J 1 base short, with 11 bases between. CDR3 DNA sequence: TGCGCCAGCAGCAGCGAGGGGTTTAACTATGGCTACACCTTC. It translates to CASSSEGFNYGYTF.

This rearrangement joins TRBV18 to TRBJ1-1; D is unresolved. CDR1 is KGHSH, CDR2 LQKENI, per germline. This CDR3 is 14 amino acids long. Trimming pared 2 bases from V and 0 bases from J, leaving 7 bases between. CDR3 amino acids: CASSPNGMNTEAFF. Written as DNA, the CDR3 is TGTGCCAGCTCACCAAACGGAATGAACACTGAAGCTTTCTTT. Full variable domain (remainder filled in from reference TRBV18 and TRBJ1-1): NAGVMQNPRHLVRRRGQEARLRCSPMKGHSHVYWYRQLPEEGLKFMVYLQKENIIDESGMPKERFSAEFPKEGPSILRIQQVVRGDSAAYFCASSPNGMNTEAFFGQGTRLTVV.

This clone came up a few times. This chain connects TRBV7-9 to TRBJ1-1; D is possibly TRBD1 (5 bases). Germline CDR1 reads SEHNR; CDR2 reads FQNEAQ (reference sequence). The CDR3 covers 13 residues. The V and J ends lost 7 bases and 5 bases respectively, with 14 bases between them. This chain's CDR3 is CASMVGGLTEAFF. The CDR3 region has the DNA TGTGCCAGCATGGTTGGGGGTTTGACTGAAGCTTTCTTT.

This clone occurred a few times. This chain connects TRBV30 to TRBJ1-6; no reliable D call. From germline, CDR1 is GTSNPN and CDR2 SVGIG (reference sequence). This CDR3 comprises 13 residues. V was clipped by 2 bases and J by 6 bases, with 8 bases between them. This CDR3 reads CAWSHQTNSPLHF. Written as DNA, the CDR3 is TGTGCCTGGAGTCACCAGACTAATTCACCCCTCCACTTT.